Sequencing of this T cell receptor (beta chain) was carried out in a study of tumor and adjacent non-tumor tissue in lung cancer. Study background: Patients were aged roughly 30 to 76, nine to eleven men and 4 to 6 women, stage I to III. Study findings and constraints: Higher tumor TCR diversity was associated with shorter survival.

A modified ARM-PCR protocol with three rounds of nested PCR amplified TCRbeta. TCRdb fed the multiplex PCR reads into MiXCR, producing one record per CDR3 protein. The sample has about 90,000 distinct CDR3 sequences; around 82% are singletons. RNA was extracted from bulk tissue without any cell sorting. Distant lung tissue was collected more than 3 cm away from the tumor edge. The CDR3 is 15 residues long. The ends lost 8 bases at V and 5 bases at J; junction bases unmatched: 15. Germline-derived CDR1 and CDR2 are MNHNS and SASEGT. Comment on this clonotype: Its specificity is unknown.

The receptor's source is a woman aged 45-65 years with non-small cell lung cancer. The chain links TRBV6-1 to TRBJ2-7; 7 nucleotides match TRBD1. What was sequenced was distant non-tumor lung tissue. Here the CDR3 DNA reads TGTGCCAGCTCACTCCTACGAGACAGGGTTCACGAGCAGTACTTC. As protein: CASSLLRDRVHEQYF.